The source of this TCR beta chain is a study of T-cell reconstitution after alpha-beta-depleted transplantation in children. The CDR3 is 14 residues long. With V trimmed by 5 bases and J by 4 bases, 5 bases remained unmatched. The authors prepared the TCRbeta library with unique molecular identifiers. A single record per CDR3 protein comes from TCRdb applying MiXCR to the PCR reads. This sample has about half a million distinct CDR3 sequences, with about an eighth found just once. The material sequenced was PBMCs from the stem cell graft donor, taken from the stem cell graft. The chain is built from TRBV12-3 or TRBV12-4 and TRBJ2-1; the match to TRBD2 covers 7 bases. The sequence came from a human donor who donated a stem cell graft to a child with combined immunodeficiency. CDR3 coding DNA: TGTGCCAGCAGTAGGACTAGAGGTTACAATGAGCAGTTCTTC. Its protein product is CASSRTRGYNEQFF.